This T cell receptor (beta chain) originates from a study of shared clonotypes between healthy human individuals (dated by TCRdb to the early 2020s). Describing the broader study: A few men and a couple of women, aged 18 to 49 years, made up the cohort. For each donor, CD4 naive and CD4 memory were each given three plates, CD8 naive was given two plates, and CD8 memory was given one plate. The study deeply sequenced blood TCR repertoires of about 5 healthy adults to estimate repertoire size and the extent of clonotype sharing between individuals. Different laboratories and diverse techniques were used to prepare libraries and sequence TCR repertoires, to increase sequencing depth and limit assay-specific biases. Leukapheresis yielded between about 0.8 and 9.5 billion PBMCs per donor.

Using the deep immunoSEQ assay, multiplex PCR amplified TCR CDR3 regions from genomic DNA. For each cell subset, the extracted genomic DNA was distributed evenly across all wells of several immunoSEQ 96-well plates, and each plate served as one replicate. For sorted subsets, approximately 200 ng of genomic DNA, equivalent to around 31,000 T cell genomes, went into each replicate PCR. The purified libraries were quantified using a Qubit 3.0 fluorometer, sized with a Bioanalyzer 2100, and then quantified again using the KAPA Library Quantification kit. Every immunoSEQ 96-well plate was sequenced on a separate single-read 150-cycle Illumina NextSeq 550 flow cell. The study's processing was this. Because the immunoSEQ output included only junctional sequences and no quality scores, the filtering could not be the same as the filtering used for full-length reads. Sequences were annotated with PyIR, a Python wrapper for IgBLAST v1.9, using IMGT germline references to assign V/J genes and CDR3. Reads were removed for weak V/J assignments (E-value above 1e-6), missing CDR3, stop codons, out-of-frame junctions, or ambiguous translated residues. V3J clonotypes were defined as sequences sharing an identical inferred V gene, J gene, and CDR3 amino acid sequence. To compute the percentage overlap between repertoires, the number of shared unique clonotypes was divided by the size of the smaller repertoire. Three approaches were used to assess repertoire richness: RTK rarefaction, the Chao1 estimator, and Recon v2.1 estimates of unobserved clonotypes. For all TCRbeta clonotypes obtained by the gDNA method from a handful of donors, generation probabilities were computed with OLGA. TCRdb retrieved this table from immuneACCESS and kept in-frame rearrangements only. Not all clones are present; in checked studies, unresolved V genes account for under half, and no reason is known for the remainder. V, J and clone size reflect that table, while D and trimming were determined from the DNA. The sample table lists 1.5 million to 2.5 million clones, about 95% of them with a count of one. The top ten clonotypes cover approximately 1.2% of the sample.

For the CD8 naive samples, CD45RO-negative cells were positively selected for CCR7, yielding a CD45RA+CCR7+ population from which TemRA cells were excluded. Healthy HIV-negative adults with no recently reported acute infections or vaccinations were included as donors. All donors were Caucasian adults living in Nashville, Tennessee, USA. After blood collection by leukapheresis, PBMCs were isolated using Ficoll-Histopaque density gradient centrifugation and then cryopreserved in the vapor phase of liquid nitrogen. Analytical flow cytometry was used to check the purity and quantity of each magnetically sorted T cell population. Genomic DNA was isolated from every sorted fraction and measured by UV absorbance on a Nanodrop 2000c. The germline V gene encodes CDR1 SGHAT and CDR2 FQDESV (reference sequence). Inclusive of the bounding cysteine and phenylalanine, the CDR3 is 16 residues long. The DNA shown is the 48-base CDR3, in frame from base 1. After removal of 5 bases from V and 6 bases from J, the junction retains 11 bases not matched to a gene.

Summary of the overall study and its limitations: Compared with non-shared clonotypes, the clonotypes found in all four sorted-subset donors had higher generation probabilities. Sharing across several donors was observed for 5% to 6.5% of naive CD4, about 4% of naive CD8, over 2% of memory CD4, and about 0.38% of memory CD8 clonotypes. Sampling was limited to blood, and TCR repertoires in tissue likely differ from TCR repertoires in blood. Even with the large sequencing depth, rarefaction of the sorted-subset datasets indicated that sequencing was incomplete. The genetic and exposure-history diversity represented was limited by the small number of donors. Larger estimated clonotype richness was generally found for naive subsets than for memory subsets. Pairwise subsampling led to the expectation that sequencing depth would affect the degree of clonotype sharing among donors.

On this clone itself: The clone's antigen remains unknown. No base quality values were provided; no much bigger clone lies one nucleotide off.

Recombination joined TRBV11-1 with TRBJ2-2, with TRBD1 matching 8 junction bases. The origin of this receptor is a man aged 18 to 30 in good health. The sequencing sample was made of naive CD8+ T cells sorted from blood. The cell subset or site label on this specimen signifies: CD45RA+CCR7+. The DNA sequence follows: TGTGCCAGCAGCATGCCTCTCCCACAGGGGGCCGGGGAGCTGTTTTTT. It is translated as CASSMPLPQGAGELFF.